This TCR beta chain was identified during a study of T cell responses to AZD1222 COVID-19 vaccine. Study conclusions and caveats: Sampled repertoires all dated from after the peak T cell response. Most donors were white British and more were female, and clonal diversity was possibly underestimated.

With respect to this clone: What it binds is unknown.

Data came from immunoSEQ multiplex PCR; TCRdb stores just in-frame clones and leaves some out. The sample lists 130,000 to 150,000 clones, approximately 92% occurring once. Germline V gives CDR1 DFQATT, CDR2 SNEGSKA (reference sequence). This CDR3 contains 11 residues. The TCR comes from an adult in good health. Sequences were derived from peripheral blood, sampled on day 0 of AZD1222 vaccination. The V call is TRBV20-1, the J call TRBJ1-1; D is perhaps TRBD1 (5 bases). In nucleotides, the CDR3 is TGCAGGGGGACGGAGAACACTGAAGCTTTCTTT. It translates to CRGTENTEAFF.